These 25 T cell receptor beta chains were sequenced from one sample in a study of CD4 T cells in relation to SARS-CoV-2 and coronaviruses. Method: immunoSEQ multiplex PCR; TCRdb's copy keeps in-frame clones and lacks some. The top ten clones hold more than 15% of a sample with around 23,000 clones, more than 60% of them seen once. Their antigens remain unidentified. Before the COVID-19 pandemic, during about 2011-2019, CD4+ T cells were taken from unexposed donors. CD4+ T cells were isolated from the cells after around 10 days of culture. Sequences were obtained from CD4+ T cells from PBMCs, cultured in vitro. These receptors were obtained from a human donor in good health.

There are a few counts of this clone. The CDR3 here is CASRQIAGGTGQFF. The CDR3 DNA reads TGTGCCAGTAGACAAATCGCAGGGGGAACGGGGCAGTTCTTC. The gene calls are TRBV19 and TRBJ2-1; TRBD1 agrees at 7 bases. Germline V lookup: CDR1 LNHDA, CDR2 SQIVND (reference sequence). V was clipped by 6 bases and J by 12 bases; unmatched bases: 14. This CDR3 region has 14 residues.

CDR3 region: CASSQGEAAYEQYF. In DNA, the CDR3 is TGTGCCAGCAGCCAAGGGGAAGCCGCGTACGAGCAGTACTTC. V and J are TRBV4-2 and TRBJ2-7; D remains ambiguous. This CDR3 spans 14 amino acids. Trimming took 1 base from V and 4 from J, leaving 11 bases between them. Looked up from germline, CDR1 is LGHNA and CDR2 is YNFKEQ.

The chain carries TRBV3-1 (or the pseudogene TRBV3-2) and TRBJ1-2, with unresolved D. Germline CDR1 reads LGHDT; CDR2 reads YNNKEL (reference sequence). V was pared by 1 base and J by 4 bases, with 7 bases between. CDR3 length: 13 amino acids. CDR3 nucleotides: TGTGCCAGCAGCCAAGGTTCCGGCTATGGCTACACCTTC. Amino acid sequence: CASSQGSGYGYTF.

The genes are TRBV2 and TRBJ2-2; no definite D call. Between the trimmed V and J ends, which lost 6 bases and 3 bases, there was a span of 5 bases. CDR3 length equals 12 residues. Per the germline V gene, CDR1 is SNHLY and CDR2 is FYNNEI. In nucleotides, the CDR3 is TGTGCCAGCAGCCTTCACACCGGGGAGCTGTTTTTT. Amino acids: CASSLHTGELFF.

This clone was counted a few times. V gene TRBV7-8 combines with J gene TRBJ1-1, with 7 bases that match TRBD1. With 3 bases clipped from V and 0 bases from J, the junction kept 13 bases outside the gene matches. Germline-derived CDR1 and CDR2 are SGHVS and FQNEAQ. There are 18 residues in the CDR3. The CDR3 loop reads CASSFLGQGVDLNTEAFF. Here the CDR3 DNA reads TGTGCCAGCAGCTTTCTCGGGCAGGGGGTGGATCTGAACACTGAAGCTTTCTTT.

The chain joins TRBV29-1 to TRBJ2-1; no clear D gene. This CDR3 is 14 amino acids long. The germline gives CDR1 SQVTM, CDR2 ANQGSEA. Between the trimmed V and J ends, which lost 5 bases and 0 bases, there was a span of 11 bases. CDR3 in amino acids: CSVLTESSYNEQFF. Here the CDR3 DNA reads TGCAGCGTTTTGACCGAGAGCTCCTACAATGAGCAGTTCTTC.

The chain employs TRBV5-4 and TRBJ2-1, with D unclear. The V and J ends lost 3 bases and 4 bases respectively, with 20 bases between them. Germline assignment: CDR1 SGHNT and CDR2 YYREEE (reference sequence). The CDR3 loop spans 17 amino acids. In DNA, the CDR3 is TGTGCCAGCAGCTCAGTCCCTACCTCGTCCCTGTACAATGAGCAGTTCTTC. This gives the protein CASSSVPTSSLYNEQFF. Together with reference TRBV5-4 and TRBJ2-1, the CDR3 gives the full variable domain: ETGVTQSPTHLIKTRGQQVTLRCSSQSGHNTVSWYQQALGQGPQFIFQYYREEENGRGNFPPRFSGLQFPNYSSELNVNALELDDSALYLCASSSVPTSSLYNEQFFGPGTRLTVL.

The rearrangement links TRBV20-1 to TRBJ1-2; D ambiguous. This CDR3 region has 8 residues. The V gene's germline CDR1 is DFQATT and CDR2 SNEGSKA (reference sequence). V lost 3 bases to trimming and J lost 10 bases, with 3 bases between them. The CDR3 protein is CSARDYTF. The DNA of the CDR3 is TGCAGTGCTAGGGACTACACCTTC.

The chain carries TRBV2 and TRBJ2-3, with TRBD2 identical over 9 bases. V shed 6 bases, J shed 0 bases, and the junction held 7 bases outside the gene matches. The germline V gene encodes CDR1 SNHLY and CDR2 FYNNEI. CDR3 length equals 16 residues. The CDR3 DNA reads TGTGCCAGCAGCGATAGCGGGAGTCGTAGCACAGATACGCAGTATTTT. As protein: CASSDSGSRSTDTQYF.

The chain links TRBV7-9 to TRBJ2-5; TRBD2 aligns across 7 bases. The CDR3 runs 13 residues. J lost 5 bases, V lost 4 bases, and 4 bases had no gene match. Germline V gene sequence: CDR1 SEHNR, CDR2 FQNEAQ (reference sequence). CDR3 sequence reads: CASSWAGGETQYF. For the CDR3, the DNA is TGTGCCAGCAGCTGGGCCGGGGGGGAGACCCAGTACTTC.

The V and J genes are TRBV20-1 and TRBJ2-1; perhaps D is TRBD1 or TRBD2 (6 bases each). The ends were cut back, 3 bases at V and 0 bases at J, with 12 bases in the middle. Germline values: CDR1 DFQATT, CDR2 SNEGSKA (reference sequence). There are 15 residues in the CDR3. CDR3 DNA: TGCAGTGCTAGTCGGGGGCTCAGCTCCTACAATGAGCAGTTCTTC. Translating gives CSASRGLSSYNEQFF.

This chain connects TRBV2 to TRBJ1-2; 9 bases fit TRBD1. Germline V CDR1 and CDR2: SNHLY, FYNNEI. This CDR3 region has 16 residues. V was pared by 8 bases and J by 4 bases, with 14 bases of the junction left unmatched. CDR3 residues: CASRPSWDREVYGYTF. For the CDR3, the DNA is TGTGCCAGCCGCCCATCCTGGGACAGGGAAGTCTATGGCTACACCTTC.

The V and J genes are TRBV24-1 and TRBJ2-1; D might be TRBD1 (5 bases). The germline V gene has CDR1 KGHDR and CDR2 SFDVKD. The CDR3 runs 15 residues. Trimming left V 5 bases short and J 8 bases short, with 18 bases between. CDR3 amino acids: CATSVGNRPYDEQFF. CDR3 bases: TGTGCCACCAGTGTTGGTAACAGGCCTTACGATGAGCAGTTCTTC.

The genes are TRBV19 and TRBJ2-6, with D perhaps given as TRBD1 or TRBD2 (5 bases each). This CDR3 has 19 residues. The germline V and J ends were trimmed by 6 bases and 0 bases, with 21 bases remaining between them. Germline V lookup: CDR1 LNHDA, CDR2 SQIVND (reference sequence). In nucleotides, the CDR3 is TGTGCCAGTAGCCCAACTCCCGGGACCCTTAGCTCTGGGGCCAACGTCCTGACTTTC. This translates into CASSPTPGTLSSGANVLTF.

This CDR3 is CASSPGGDTSTDTQYF. The CDR3 DNA sequence: TGTGCCAGCAGCCCCGGTGGGGACACTAGCACAGATACGCAGTATTTT. The V and J genes are TRBV9 and TRBJ2-3, with D possibly being TRBD1 (6 bases). Looked up from germline, CDR1 is SGDLS and CDR2 is YYNGEE. The V gene lost 4 bases and the J gene lost 0 bases, with 15 bases spanning the gap. The CDR3 has 16 residues.

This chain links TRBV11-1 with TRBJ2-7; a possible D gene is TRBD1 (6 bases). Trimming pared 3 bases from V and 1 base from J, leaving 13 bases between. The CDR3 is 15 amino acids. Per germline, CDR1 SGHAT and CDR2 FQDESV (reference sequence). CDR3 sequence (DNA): TGTGCCAGCAGCTTTCAAAGGACAGAATCCTACGAGCAGTACTTC. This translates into CASSFQRTESYEQYF.

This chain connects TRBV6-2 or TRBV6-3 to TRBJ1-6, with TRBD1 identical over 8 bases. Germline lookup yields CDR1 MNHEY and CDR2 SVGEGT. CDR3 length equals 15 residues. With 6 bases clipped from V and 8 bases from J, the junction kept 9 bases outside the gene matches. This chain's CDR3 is CASSPDRGDDSPLHF. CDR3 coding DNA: TGTGCCAGCAGCCCCGACAGGGGAGATGATTCACCCCTCCACTTT.

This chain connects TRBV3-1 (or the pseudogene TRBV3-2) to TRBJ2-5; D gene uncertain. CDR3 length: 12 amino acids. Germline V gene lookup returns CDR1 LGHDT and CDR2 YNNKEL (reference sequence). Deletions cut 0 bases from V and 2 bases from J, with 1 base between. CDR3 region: CASSQEQETQYF. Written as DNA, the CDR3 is TGTGCCAGCAGCCAAGAGCAAGAGACCCAGTACTTC.

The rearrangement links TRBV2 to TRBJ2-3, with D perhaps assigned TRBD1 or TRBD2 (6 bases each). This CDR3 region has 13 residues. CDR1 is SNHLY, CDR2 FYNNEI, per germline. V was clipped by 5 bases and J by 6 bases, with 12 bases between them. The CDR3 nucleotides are TGTGCCAGCAGTCGACTAGGGGGGGATACGCAGTATTTT. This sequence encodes CASSRLGGDTQYF. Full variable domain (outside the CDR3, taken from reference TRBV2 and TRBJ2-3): EPEVTQTPSHQVTQMGQEVILRCVPISNHLYFYWYRQILGQKVEFLVSFYNNEISEKSEIFDDQFSVERPDGSNFTLKIRSTKLEDSAMYFCASSRLGGDTQYFGPGTRLTVL.

CDR3 in amino acids: CATSDRYRGQPQHF. The CDR3 DNA is TGTGCCACCAGTGATCGTTACAGGGGGCAGCCCCAGCATTTT. The V and J genes are TRBV24-1 and TRBJ1-5; 8 positions agree with TRBD1. The CDR3 length is 14 residues. The V gene's germline CDR1 is KGHDR and CDR2 SFDVKD. J lost 7 bases, V lost 3 bases, and 4 bases had no gene match.

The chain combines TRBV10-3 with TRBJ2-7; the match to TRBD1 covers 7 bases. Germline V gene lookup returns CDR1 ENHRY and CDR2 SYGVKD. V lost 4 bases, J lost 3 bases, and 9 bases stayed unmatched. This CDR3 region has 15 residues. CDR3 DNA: TGTGCCATCAGTGGAAACCGGGACAGAATCTACGAGCAGTACTTC. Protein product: CAISGNRDRIYEQYF.

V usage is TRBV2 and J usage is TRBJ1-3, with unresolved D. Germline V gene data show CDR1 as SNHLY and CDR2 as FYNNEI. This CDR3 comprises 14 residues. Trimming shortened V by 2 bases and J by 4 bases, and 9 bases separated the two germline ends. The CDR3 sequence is CASSENTGGNTIYF. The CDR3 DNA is TGTGCCAGCAGTGAAAACACGGGGGGAAACACCATATATTTT.

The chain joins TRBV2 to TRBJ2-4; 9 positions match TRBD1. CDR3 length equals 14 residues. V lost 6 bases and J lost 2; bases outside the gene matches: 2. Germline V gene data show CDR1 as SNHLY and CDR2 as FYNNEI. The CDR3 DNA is TGTGCCAGCAGACAGGGGGCTACCAAAAACATTCAGTACTTC. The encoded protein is CASRQGATKNIQYF. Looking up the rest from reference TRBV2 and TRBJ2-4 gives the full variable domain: EPEVTQTPSHQVTQMGQEVILRCVPISNHLYFYWYRQILGQKVEFLVSFYNNEISEKSEIFDDQFSVERPDGSNFTLKIRSTKLEDSAMYFCASRQGATKNIQYFGAGTRLSVL.

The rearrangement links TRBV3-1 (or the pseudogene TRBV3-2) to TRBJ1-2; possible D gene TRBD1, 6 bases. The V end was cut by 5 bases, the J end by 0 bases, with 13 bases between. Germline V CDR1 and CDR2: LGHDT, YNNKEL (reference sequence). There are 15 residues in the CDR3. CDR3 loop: CASSSRTETNYGYTF. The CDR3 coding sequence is TGTGCCAGCAGCTCCCGGACAGAAACTAACTATGGCTACACCTTC.

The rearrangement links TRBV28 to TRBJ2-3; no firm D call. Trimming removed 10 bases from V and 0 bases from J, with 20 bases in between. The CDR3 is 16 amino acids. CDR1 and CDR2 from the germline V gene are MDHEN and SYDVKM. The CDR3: CATGIIKERSTDTQYF. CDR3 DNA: TGTGCCACCGGAATTATAAAGGAGAGAAGCACAGATACGCAGTATTTT.